This is a list of T cell receptor beta chains from one sample in a study of blood T cell repertoires in COVID-19. The protocol was immunoSEQ multiplex PCR, while the TCRdb copy is restricted to in-frame clones and leaves out a portion. The profile covers 70,000 to 80,000 clones, with around 88% appearing a single time and around 12% taken by the ten largest. The source material was peripheral blood. The receptors were sampled from a human donor in a cohort sampled during active COVID-19. Each CDR3 is given with its conserved first and last residue. Each record gives: CDR3 protein, CDR3 DNA, J gene, D gene, clone size, V gene. A D gene is named only where the DNA matches it firmly. Clone size is stated in some rows and not others, as once, few, many or a class when expanded.

cdr3_aa: CASSQQLDTEAFF
cdr3_nt: TGTGCCAGCAGCCAACAACTCGACACTGAAGCTTTCTTT
j_call: TRBJ1-1
d_call: -
clone_size: -
v_call: TRBV3-1/TRBV3-2

cdr3_aa: CASSLGMAGGKETQYF
cdr3_nt: TGTGCCAGCAGCTTAGGCATGGCGGGGGGAAAAGAGACCCAGTACTTC
j_call: TRBJ2-5
d_call: TRBD2
clone_size: -
v_call: TRBV7-2

cdr3_aa: CASSYSQGASQPQHF
cdr3_nt: TGTGCCAGCAGTTACTCGCAGGGGGCTAGTCAGCCCCAGCATTTT
j_call: TRBJ1-5
d_call: TRBD1
clone_size: -
v_call: TRBV6-5

cdr3_aa: CASGSNGYTF
cdr3_nt: TGTGCCAGCGGGAGTAACGGCTACACCTTC
j_call: TRBJ1-2
d_call: -
clone_size: -
v_call: TRBV28

cdr3_aa: CASSYGTGGNFQYF
cdr3_nt: TGTGCCAGCAGTTACGGGACAGGGGGTAACTTCCAGTACTTC
j_call: TRBJ2-5
d_call: TRBD1
clone_size: once
v_call: TRBV6-5

cdr3_aa: CATRSPDNFYEQYF
cdr3_nt: TGTGCCACCAGAAGTCCCGACAACTTCTACGAGCAGTACTTC
j_call: TRBJ2-7
d_call: -
clone_size: -
v_call: TRBV24-1

cdr3_aa: CASSPREGIGETQYF
cdr3_nt: TGTGCCAGCTCACCACGGGAGGGGATCGGGGAGACCCAGTACTTC
j_call: TRBJ2-5
d_call: TRBD2
clone_size: -
v_call: TRBV18

cdr3_aa: CASRGTGANTEAFF
cdr3_nt: TGTGCCAGCAGGGGGACAGGGGCTAACACTGAAGCTTTCTTT
j_call: TRBJ1-1
d_call: TRBD1
clone_size: -
v_call: TRBV2

cdr3_aa: CATSASESTDTQYF
cdr3_nt: TGTGCCACCAGTGCGTCCGAGAGCACAGATACGCAGTATTTT
j_call: TRBJ2-3
d_call: -
clone_size: -
v_call: TRBV24-1

cdr3_aa: CASSLRLGGTQYF
cdr3_nt: TGTGCCAGCAGCCTCCGACTGGGAGGGACCCAGTACTTC
j_call: TRBJ2-5
d_call: -
clone_size: -
v_call: TRBV7-9

cdr3_aa: CASSLSGYGNDEQFF
cdr3_nt: TGTGCCAGCAGCTTAAGCGGGTATGGTAACGATGAGCAGTTCTTC
j_call: TRBJ2-1
d_call: -
clone_size: once
v_call: TRBV7-2

cdr3_aa: CASSSTGGEETQYF
cdr3_nt: TGTGCCAGCAGCTCAACAGGGGGCGAAGAGACCCAGTACTTC
j_call: TRBJ2-5
d_call: TRBD1
clone_size: -
v_call: TRBV7-9

cdr3_aa: CASNQGASRELFF
cdr3_nt: TGTGCCAGCAACCAGGGGGCTAGTCGGGAGCTGTTTTTT
j_call: TRBJ2-2
d_call: TRBD1
clone_size: once
v_call: TRBV5-5